The rows below give T cell receptor beta chains drawn from one sample of a study of T-cell reconstitution after alpha-beta-depleted transplantation in children. TCRdb called the PCR reads again in MiXCR, with one record for every CDR3 protein. In the table there are under 450,000 distinct CDR3 sequences, about an eighth of which are singletons. This sample comprised PBMCs, obtained from the stem cell graft. These receptors came from a human donor who donated a stem cell graft to a child with Fanconi anemia. The CDR3 runs from the conserved cysteine through the conserved F or W. The D gene is left open where the match is weak. Some rows mark clone size as missing; the rest say once, few, many or name a class of expanded clone.

clone size: few; V gene: TRBV4-1; D gene: NA; J gene: TRBJ2-1; CDR3 DNA: TGCGCCAGCAGTCGAGGGGTGGATGAGCAGTTCTTC; CDR3 protein: CASSRGVDEQFF
clone size: NA; V gene: TRBV7-9; D gene: TRBD1; J gene: TRBJ1-1; CDR3 DNA: TGTGCCAGCAGCTTAGCGCAGGGGGAAGGGTGGGATGAAGCTTTCTTT; CDR3 protein: CASSLAQGEGWDEAFF
clone size: few; V gene: TRBV6-2/TRBV6-3; D gene: TRBD1; J gene: TRBJ1-5; CDR3 DNA: TGTGCCAGCTGCCTGGGGACAGGGCGAAAGCCCCAGCATTTT; CDR3 protein: CASCLGTGRKPQHF
clone size: few; V gene: TRBV15; D gene: NA; J gene: TRBJ1-4; CDR3 DNA: TGTGCCACCAGTAGTGGGAGAGAAAAACTGTTTTTT; CDR3 protein: CATSSGREKLFF
clone size: many; V gene: TRBV7-2; D gene: NA; J gene: TRBJ1-1; CDR3 DNA: TGTGCCAGCAGCTCCACGGTCGATCGGACAGCTTTCTTT; CDR3 protein: CASSSTVDRTAFF
clone size: NA; V gene: TRBV7-2; D gene: NA; J gene: TRBJ2-5; CDR3 DNA: TGTGCCAGCAGCTTTTACGAGACCCAGTACTTC; CDR3 protein: CASSFYETQYF
clone size: many; V gene: TRBV9; D gene: TRBD2; J gene: TRBJ2-3; CDR3 DNA: TGTGCCAGCAGCGTTCTAGCGGGGGGGCAAGATACGCAGTATTTT; CDR3 protein: CASSVLAGGQDTQYF
clone size: NA; V gene: TRBV20-1; D gene: NA; J gene: TRBJ2-5; CDR3 DNA: TGCAGTGCTACCGGGACCCTCGAGGGGGCCCAGTACTTC; CDR3 protein: CSATGTLEGAQYF
clone size: once; V gene: TRBV7-8; D gene: NA; J gene: TRBJ2-7; CDR3 DNA: TGTGCCAGCAGCTTAGAAGGGGTTCAACCCGGCGGCGAGCAGTACTTC; CDR3 protein: CASSLEGVQPGGEQYF
clone size: NA; V gene: TRBV27; D gene: NA; J gene: TRBJ1-2; CDR3 DNA: TGTGCCAGCAGTTTAAATGGCAGGGGTCTTTTATATGGCTACACCTTC; CDR3 protein: CASSLNGRGLLYGYTF
clone size: NA; V gene: TRBV6-1; D gene: TRBD1; J gene: TRBJ2-7; CDR3 DNA: TGTGCCAGCAGTGAAGCGGTTAGGGGGCTGAACGAGCAGTACTTC; CDR3 protein: CASSEAVRGLNEQYF
clone size: NA; V gene: TRBV7-6; D gene: NA; J gene: TRBJ2-3; CDR3 DNA: TGTGCCAGCAGCTCCCCTCCCCTAGATACGCAGTATTTT; CDR3 protein: CASSSPPLDTQYF
clone size: NA; V gene: TRBV12-3/TRBV12-4; D gene: NA; J gene: TRBJ1-6; CDR3 DNA: TGTGCCAGCAGTTTAGGGTGGGAATCACCCCTCCACTTT; CDR3 protein: CASSLGWESPLHF
clone size: NA; V gene: TRBV12-3/TRBV12-4; D gene: TRBD1; J gene: TRBJ2-1; CDR3 DNA: TGTGCCAGCAGTTCGGACAGGCCCTTAGGGAGCGGTGAGCAGTTCTTC; CDR3 protein: CASSSDRPLGSGEQFF
clone size: NA; V gene: TRBV30; D gene: NA; J gene: TRBJ1-1; CDR3 DNA: TGTGCCTGGAGCGACCAGGCTGCAGCTTTCTTT; CDR3 protein: CAWSDQAAAFF
clone size: few; V gene: TRBV11-2; D gene: NA; J gene: TRBJ2-7; CDR3 DNA: TGTGCCAGCAGCTTAGATGTAGAGCAGTACTTC; CDR3 protein: CASSLDVEQYF
clone size: few; V gene: TRBV6-1; D gene: NA; J gene: TRBJ1-6; CDR3 DNA: TGTGCCAGCAGCGGCATCAGGGACGGTTCACCCCTCCACTTT; CDR3 protein: CASSGIRDGSPLHF
clone size: NA; V gene: TRBV5-1; D gene: NA; J gene: TRBJ1-3; CDR3 DNA: TGCGCCAGCAGCTTGGCCGGAAACTCTGGAAACACCATATATTTT; CDR3 protein: CASSLAGNSGNTIYF
clone size: few; V gene: TRBV29-1; D gene: TRBD1; J gene: TRBJ1-1; CDR3 DNA: TGCAGCGTGGGGCGGGCCCAGGGGGTCATGAACACTGAAGCTTTCTTT; CDR3 protein: CSVGRAQGVMNTEAFF
clone size: NA; V gene: TRBV4-2; D gene: NA; J gene: TRBJ1-5; CDR3 DNA: TGTGCCAGCAGCCCCAACAGTTATAGCAATCAGCCCCAGCATTTT; CDR3 protein: CASSPNSYSNQPQHF
clone size: many; V gene: TRBV10-3; D gene: TRBD2; J gene: TRBJ2-5; CDR3 DNA: TGTGCCATCAGTGAGTCTGGCGGGGGGGCAGAGAAAGAGACCCAGTACTTC; CDR3 protein: CAISESGGGAEKETQYF
clone size: few; V gene: TRBV4-2; D gene: NA; J gene: TRBJ2-1; CDR3 DNA: TGTGCCAGCAGCCAAGATAGGGGGGGGCCACCCTACAATGAGCAGTTCTTC; CDR3 protein: CASSQDRGGPPYNEQFF
clone size: few; V gene: TRBV5-1; D gene: NA; J gene: TRBJ1-1; CDR3 DNA: TGCGCCAGCAGCACTCTCCCGGGGGGTCTTGAAGCTTTCTTT; CDR3 protein: CASSTLPGGLEAFF
clone size: NA; V gene: TRBV3-1; D gene: NA; J gene: TRBJ1-2; CDR3 DNA: TGTGCCAGCAGCCCGACAGGCGGGTCTAACTATGGCTACACCTTC; CDR3 protein: CASSPTGGSNYGYTF
clone size: NA; V gene: TRBV4-1; D gene: NA; J gene: TRBJ2-3; CDR3 DNA: TGCGCCAGCAGCCAAGGCCCTCGAGGGGTGCGGGGGCGCACAGATACGCAGTATTTT; CDR3 protein: CASSQGPRGVRGRTDTQYF
clone size: few; V gene: TRBV9; D gene: NA; J gene: TRBJ1-2; CDR3 DNA: TGTGCCAGCAGCGTAGCACAGACCTCCTATGGCTACACCTTC; CDR3 protein: CASSVAQTSYGYTF
clone size: few; V gene: TRBV12-3/TRBV12-4; D gene: NA; J gene: TRBJ2-2; CDR3 DNA: TGTGCCAGCAGTTTTGGGCTAGCGATTCCCGGGGAGCTGTTTTTT; CDR3 protein: CASSFGLAIPGELFF